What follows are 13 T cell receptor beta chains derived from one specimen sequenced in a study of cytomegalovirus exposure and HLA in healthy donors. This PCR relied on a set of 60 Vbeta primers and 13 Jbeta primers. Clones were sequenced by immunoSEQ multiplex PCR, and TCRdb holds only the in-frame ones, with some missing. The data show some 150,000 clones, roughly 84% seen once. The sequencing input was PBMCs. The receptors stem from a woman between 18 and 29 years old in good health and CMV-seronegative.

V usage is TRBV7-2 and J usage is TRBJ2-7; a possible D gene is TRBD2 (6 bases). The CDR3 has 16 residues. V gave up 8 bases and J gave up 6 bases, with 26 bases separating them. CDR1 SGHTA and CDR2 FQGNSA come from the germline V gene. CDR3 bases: TGTGCCAGCTGCCATATGACTAGTGTAGGTTTAGGCGAGCAGTACTTC. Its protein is CASCHMTSVGLGEQYF. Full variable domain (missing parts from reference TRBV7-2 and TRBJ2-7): GAGVSQSPSNKVTEKGKDVELRCDPISGHTALYWYRQSLGQGLEFLIYFQGNSAPDKSGLPSDRFSAERTGGSVSTLTIQRTQQEDSAVYLCASCHMTSVGLGEQYFGPGTRLTVT.

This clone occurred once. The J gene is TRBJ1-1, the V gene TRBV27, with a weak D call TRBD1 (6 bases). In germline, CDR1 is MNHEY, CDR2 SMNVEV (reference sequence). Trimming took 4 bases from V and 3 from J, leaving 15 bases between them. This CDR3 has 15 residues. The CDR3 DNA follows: TGTGCCAGCAGTTCGTACAGGGTCGGGGACACTGAAGCTTTCTTT. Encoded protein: CASSSYRVGDTEAFF.

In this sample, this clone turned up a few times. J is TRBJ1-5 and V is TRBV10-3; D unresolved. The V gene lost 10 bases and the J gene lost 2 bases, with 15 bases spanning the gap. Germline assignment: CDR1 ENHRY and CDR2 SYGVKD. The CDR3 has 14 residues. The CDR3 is CATNTDLGNQPQHF. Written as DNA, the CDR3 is TGTGCCACGAACACGGACTTGGGCAATCAGCCCCAGCATTTT.

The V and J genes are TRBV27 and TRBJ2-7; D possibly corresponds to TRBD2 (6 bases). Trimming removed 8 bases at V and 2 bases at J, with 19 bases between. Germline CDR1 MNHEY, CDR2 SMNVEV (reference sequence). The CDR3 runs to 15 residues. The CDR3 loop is CASGPGRDATYEQYF. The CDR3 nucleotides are TGTGCCAGCGGCCCGGGGCGGGATGCGACCTACGAGCAGTACTTC.

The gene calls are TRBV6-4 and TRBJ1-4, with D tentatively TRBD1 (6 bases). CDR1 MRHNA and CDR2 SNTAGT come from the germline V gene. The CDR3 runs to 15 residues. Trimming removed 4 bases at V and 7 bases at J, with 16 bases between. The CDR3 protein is CASSGGQSFREKLFF. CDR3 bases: TGTGCCAGCAGTGGAGGACAGTCTTTTCGTGAAAAACTGTTTTTT.

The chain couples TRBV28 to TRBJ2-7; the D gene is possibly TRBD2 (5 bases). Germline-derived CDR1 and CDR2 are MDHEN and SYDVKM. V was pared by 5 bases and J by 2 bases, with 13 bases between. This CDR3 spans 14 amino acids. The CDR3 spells CASSAPGGTYEQYF. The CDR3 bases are TGTGCCAGCAGTGCCCCTGGAGGAACCTACGAGCAGTACTTC.

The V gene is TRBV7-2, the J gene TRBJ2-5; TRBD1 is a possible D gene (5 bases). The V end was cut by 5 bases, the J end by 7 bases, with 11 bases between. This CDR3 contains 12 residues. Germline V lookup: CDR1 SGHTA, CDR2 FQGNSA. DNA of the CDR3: TGTGCCAGCAGCCCCAGGGATACGACCCAGTACTTC. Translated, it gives CASSPRDTTQYF.

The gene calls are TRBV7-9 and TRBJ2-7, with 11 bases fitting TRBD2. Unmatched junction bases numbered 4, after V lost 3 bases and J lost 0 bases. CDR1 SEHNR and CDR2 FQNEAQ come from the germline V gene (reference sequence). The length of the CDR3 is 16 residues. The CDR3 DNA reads TGTGCCAGCAGCTTGGGGACTAGCGGTAGCTCCTACGAGCAGTACTTC. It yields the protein CASSLGTSGSSYEQYF.

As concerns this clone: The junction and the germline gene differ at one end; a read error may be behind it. CDR3 amino acids: CASSESGGSSQTF. The CDR3 DNA sequence: TGTGCCAGCAGTGAATCGGGGGGGAGCTCGCAAACTTTT. The rearrangement uses TRBV25-1 and TRBJ1-6; D might be TRBD1 (5 bases). There are 13 residues in the CDR3. Per germline, CDR1 MGHDK and CDR2 SYGVNS.

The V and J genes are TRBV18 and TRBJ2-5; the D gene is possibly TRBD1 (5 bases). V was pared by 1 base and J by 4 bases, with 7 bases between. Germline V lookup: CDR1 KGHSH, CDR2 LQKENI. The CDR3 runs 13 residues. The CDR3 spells CASSPRGGETQYF. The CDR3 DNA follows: TGTGCCAGCTCACCACGGGGCGGAGAGACCCAGTACTTC.

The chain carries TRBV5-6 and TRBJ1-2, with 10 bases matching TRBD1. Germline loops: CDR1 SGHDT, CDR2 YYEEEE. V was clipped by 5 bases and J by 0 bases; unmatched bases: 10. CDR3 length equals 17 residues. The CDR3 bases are TGTGCCAGCAGTTCCGTGGGACAGGGGTATACTAACTATGGCTACACCTTC. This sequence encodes CASSSVGQGYTNYGYTF.

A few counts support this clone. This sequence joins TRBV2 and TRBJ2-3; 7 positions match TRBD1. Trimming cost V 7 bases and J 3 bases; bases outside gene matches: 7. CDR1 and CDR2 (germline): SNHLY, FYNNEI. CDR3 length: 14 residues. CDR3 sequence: CASKKGAGTDTQYF. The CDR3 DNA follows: TGTGCCAGCAAAAAGGGGGCAGGGACAGATACGCAGTATTTT.

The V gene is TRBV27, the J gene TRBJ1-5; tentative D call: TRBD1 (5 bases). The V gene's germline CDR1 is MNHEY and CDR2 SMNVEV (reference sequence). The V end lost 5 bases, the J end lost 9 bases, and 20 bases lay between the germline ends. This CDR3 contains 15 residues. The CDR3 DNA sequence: TGTGCCAGCAGTATTTACCCGGCGGGGAGGGGGCCCCAGCATTTT. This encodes CASSIYPAGRGPQHF.